This T cell receptor (beta chain) derives from a study of early stage breast cancer tumors. Study-level background: Of around 15 invasive breast tumors, approximately 11 were hormone receptor-positive, HER2-negative. Around 9.6-fold was the mean read coverage per sample.

The protocol was immunoSEQ multiplex PCR, while the TCRdb copy is restricted to in-frame clones and leaves out a portion. Here the sample spans some 10,000 clones, roughly 69% being singletons. CDR1 and CDR2 (germline): SGHTA, FQGTGA. With 5 bases clipped from V and 5 bases from J, the junction kept 3 bases outside the gene matches. CDR3 length: 13 amino acids. A word on this clone: The antigen is undetermined.

Study results and limitations: Enriched TCRB sequences shared across patients were mostly commonly generated sequences.

The sequence was collected from a person aged 40 to 49 with breast cancer. The chain joins TRBV7-3 to TRBJ2-7; 10 nucleotides agree with TRBD1. The specimen was breast tumor tissue. CDR3 region: CASSRTGGNEQYF. CDR3 bases: TGTGCCAGCAGCCGGACAGGGGGAAACGAGCAGTACTTC.